This T cell receptor beta chain was captured in a study of long-term antiretroviral therapy in people with HIV. Background on the study: The oldest specimens predate the 2015 immediate-ART recommendation by about a decade.

Researchers report immunoSEQ v3.0 was run at survey level. This table comes from immunoSEQ multiplex PCR, and its TCRdb copy is limited to in-frame clones, with some not included. The table includes more than 20,000 clones, 86% detected once. With regard to this clone: Its cognate antigen is unknown.

Study-level points and caveats: Spans of CDR3 length were tighter for HIV repertoires than for controls.

CDR1 and CDR2 from the germline V gene are GTSNPN and SVGIG (reference sequence). V lost 4 bases to trimming and J lost 5 bases, with 14 bases between them. The CDR3 totals 13 residues. The TCR sequence derives from a middle-aged man with HIV. V gene TRBV30 combines with J gene TRBJ2-5; D is uncertain. The sample was unsorted PBMCs, taken 2.6 to 2.8 years after starting antiretroviral therapy. CDR3 coding DNA: TGTGCCTGGACCCCGACACTGCCCGAGACCCAGTACTTC. It encodes CAWTPTLPETQYF.